This T cell receptor beta chain stems from a study of T-cell reconstitution after alpha-beta-depleted transplantation in children. This clonotype has a handful of counts. TCRbeta library construction was performed incorporating unique molecular identifiers. TCRdb independently ran MiXCR on the PCR reads; one entry per CDR3 protein. The table lists 55,000 to 65,000 distinct CDR3 sequences, 35% to 55% of them singletons. The J segment lost 5 bases and the V segment lost 3 bases, leaving 5 bases of the junction unmatched. This CDR3 spans 13 amino acids. Germline loops: CDR1 DFQATT, CDR2 SNEGSKA (reference sequence).

The sample consisted of PBMCs, mostly from graft donor cells, taken 360 days after TCRalphabeta/CD19-depleted stem cell transplant. This TCR was sampled from a male patient younger than 18 who had a stem cell transplant for acute lymphoblastic leukemia, so the T cells may come from the graft donor. V is TRBV20-1 and J is TRBJ1-2; 8 bases agree with TRBD1. As DNA, the CDR3 is TGCAGTGCTAGGGGACAGGTTATGTATGGCTACACCTTC. Its translation is CSARGQVMYGYTF.